Here is one T cell receptor beta chain with its context. This clonotype was counted only a few times. Its antigen target is currently unknown. No quality values exist for individual bases; no much larger clone is one base distant. The instrument given in TCRdb is Illumina NovaSeq 6000. cDNA libraries for TCRalpha and TCRbeta were prepared by 5'RACE using constant-segment primers, with sample barcodes and unique molecular identifiers added. RNA was extracted from every sample with Trizol reagent. Libraries were amplified in two PCR steps, with a second sample barcode and Illumina TruSeq adapters added in the second step. Sequencing of the libraries was done on an Illumina NovaSeq, producing 2 x 150 bp paired-end reads. The study's processing was this. The reads were demultiplexed and collapsed into UMI-guided consensus sequences using migec v1.2.7. Using mixcr v2.1.11, the UMI consensuses were aligned to TRA and TRB V and J templates and assembled into clonotypes. A clonotype was counted as expanded or contracted only when both edgeR and NoisET called the clonotype significant, with the noise models trained on biological replicates. For edgeR calls, the cutoffs were a false discovery rate-adjusted p below 0.01 and a log2 fold-change threshold of 1. As an exploratory analysis of dynamics, PCA with hierarchical clustering was applied to max-normalized trajectories of the 1000 most abundant clonotypes. Separately sequenced CD4+ and CD8+ repertoires were used to assign a CD4 or CD8 phenotype to each responding clone. TCRdb itself trimmed the public reads at Q25 with fastp, ran MiXCR and retained productive beta chains. Duplicate CDR3 protein sequences are folded into a single record with the most common DNA and genes. The V and J calls follow TCRdb's processing rather than the paper's. The sample table holds under 450,000 distinct CDR3 sequences, of which about an eighth were seen once. Roughly 22% of the sample rests with the top ten.

The record originates from a study of T-cell memory formation after mild COVID-19 (dated by TCRdb to 2020 to 2022). Describing the broader study: TCR sequence clusters from the two donors were largely donor specific. T-cell clones expanding and contracting after mild COVID-19 in two donors were tracked by longitudinal TCRalpha and TCRbeta repertoire sequencing. Two young, previously healthy adult volunteers, one female and one male, were included in the cohort. General study outcomes and caveats: Contracting CD4+ clones turned up mainly in the CM and EM memory subsets, whereas EMRA was where CD8+ clones were enriched. Whether the second-wave clones peaking on day 37 were SARS-CoV-2 specific was not confirmed. Only a couple of mild cases were covered by the study, and larger cohorts that include severe cases with pre-infection samples were considered necessary. Clones contracting from day 15 to 85 had balanced CD4/CD8 phenotypes, while a second wave expanding from day 15 to 37 was biased towards CD4+. Some responding clones were detected in pre-infection memory, which suggested that pre-existing cross-reactive memory T cells had joined the SARS-CoV-2 response.

PBMCs were isolated by Ficoll-Paque density gradient centrifugation. The receptor comes from a man between 18 and 29 years old who had mild COVID-19 (a few samples of this study predate the infection). The sample titles of this study are shuffled in the database, so cell type and time point are left out; the donor was told from shared clones. The sequenced sample was PBMCs or a T cell subset sorted from them (not recorded which).

The DNA reads as follows: TGCGCCAGCAGCCAAGCTTTGCAGAGCATGAACACTGAAGCTTTCTTT. Translation gives CASSQALQSMNTEAFF. This sequence uses TRBV4-1 and TRBJ1-1; the D gene is unclear. CDR1 and CDR2 (MGHRA, YSYEKL) derive from the germline V gene. The junction carries 12 bases between V and J, which are trimmed by 1 base and 0 bases respectively. The CDR3 spans 16 residues, from the cysteine through the phenylalanine. The read is trimmed to its CDR3 DNA, 48 bases read in frame from base 1.